The 8 T cell receptor beta chains listed next were all sequenced from one sample in a study of breast tumors, draining lymph nodes, adjacent tissues. The lymph nodes were axillary draining lymph nodes from breast cancer patients. TCRdb reanalysed the multiplex PCR reads using MiXCR and keeps one entry per CDR3 protein. The sample holds 200,000 to 300,000 distinct CDR3 sequences, around 31% seen once. Material: axillary lymph node tissue. The receptors were sampled from a female donor with breast cancer. Some clones in this sample may be carry-over from other donors' samples.

This clonotype was seen at least ten times. This rearrangement joins TRBV6-6 to TRBJ2-3; D gene uncertain. The CDR3 totals 16 residues. Trimming left V 2 bases short and J 0 bases short, with 12 bases between. CDR1 is MNHNY and CDR2 is SVGAGI in the germline V gene (reference sequence). CDR3 protein: CASSYRGVTSTDTQYF. In DNA, the CDR3 is TGTGCCAGCAGTTACCGAGGCGTGACGAGCACAGATACGCAGTATTTT.

This clonotype was seen many times. J is TRBJ1-2 and V is TRBV12-3 or TRBV12-4; no clear D gene. The CDR3 is made up of 12 amino acids. V was trimmed by 0 bases and J by 3 bases, leaving 2 bases between them. The CDR3 coding sequence is TGTGCCAGCAGTTTAGCCCACTATGGCTACACCTTC. Amino acids: CASSLAHYGYTF.

This clonotype occurred many times. The chain is built from TRBV20-1 and TRBJ2-5; D unresolved. CDR1 and CDR2 (germline): DFQATT, SNEGSKA (reference sequence). CDR3 length: 11 residues. V was pared by 4 bases and J by 2 bases, with 5 bases between. CDR3 in amino acids: CSATPQETQYF. As DNA, the CDR3 is TGCAGTGCTACTCCGCAAGAGACCCAGTACTTC.

This clonotype was seen repeatedly, ten times or more. The V and J genes are TRBV20-1 and TRBJ2-2; 11 nucleotides align to TRBD2. Trimming at V came to 3 bases and at J to 3 bases, leaving 9 bases not matched to a gene. This CDR3 is 17 amino acids long. Germline V gene lookup returns CDR1 DFQATT and CDR2 SNEGSKA (reference sequence). This chain's CDR3 is CSARPGLAAWDTGELFF. For the CDR3, the DNA is TGCAGTGCTAGGCCGGGACTAGCGGCCTGGGACACCGGGGAGCTGTTTTTT.

There are many counts of this clonotype. The rearrangement uses TRBV7-3 and TRBJ2-1, with TRBD2 matching over 10 bases. The CDR3 extends over 15 amino acids. With 4 bases clipped from V and 3 bases from J, the junction kept 3 bases outside the gene matches. Germline V gene lookup returns CDR1 SGHTA and CDR2 FQGTGA. As DNA, the CDR3 is TGTGCCAGCAGCTCCGGGACTAGCGTCTACAATGAGCAGTTCTTC. It encodes CASSSGTSVYNEQFF.

This clonotype was recorded many times. The chain has TRBV2 and TRBJ2-7; no clear D. Germline CDR1 SNHLY, CDR2 FYNNEI. The length of the CDR3 is 14 residues. V lost 6 bases and J lost 1, with 13 bases in between. The CDR3: CASSLLSGSYEQYF. The CDR3 nucleotides are TGTGCCAGCAGCCTGCTTTCTGGGTCCTACGAGCAGTACTTC. The full variable domain, with the rest looked up from reference TRBV2 and TRBJ2-7, is EPEVTQTPSHQVTQMGQEVILRCVPISNHLYFYWYRQILGQKVEFLVSFYNNEISEKSEIFDDQFSVERPDGSNFTLKIRSTKLEDSAMYFCASSLLSGSYEQYFGPGTRLTVT.

This clonotype came up many times. The chain combines TRBV19 with TRBJ1-2; TRBD1 matches 7 bases. The CDR3 runs 14 residues. In germline, CDR1 is LNHDA, CDR2 SQIVND (reference sequence). V dropped 3 bases and J dropped 3; count of bases not matched to a gene: 4. The DNA of the CDR3 is TGTGCCAGTAGTATGGGAACAGGGGACTATGGCTACACCTTC. This gives the protein CASSMGTGDYGYTF.

CDR3: CASSLGDITEAFF. DNA of the CDR3: TGCGCCAGCAGCTTGGGGGATATCACTGAAGCTTTCTTT. This sequence joins TRBV5-1 and TRBJ1-1; D gene ambiguous. The V and J ends lost 0 bases and 4 bases respectively, with 7 bases between them. The CDR3 is 13 amino acids. Germline V CDR1 and CDR2: SGHRS, YFSETQ.